A selection of T cell receptor beta chains follows, all from one sample in a study of memory CD4+ T cells and cytomegalovirus serostatus. This table comes from immunoSEQ multiplex PCR, and its TCRdb copy is limited to in-frame clones, with some not included. The data hold tens of thousands of clones, with approximately 80% observed a single time. Source material: memory CD4+ T cells from blood. These receptors came from an adult in good health and CMV-seropositive. Each CDR3 is given with its conserved first and last residue. D genes are given only for firm matches. Some rows have no size entry. The others give once, few or many, or a class for an expanded clone.

abundance	v_gene	d_gene	j_gene	CDR3nt	CDR3aa
NA	TRBV6-1	NA	TRBJ2-7	TGTGCCAGCAGTGAACAGACAGCCTACGAGCAGTACTTC	CASSEQTAYEQYF
NA	TRBV7-9	TRBD2	TRBJ2-7	TGTGCCAGCAGCCCCCAAGCGGGAGAGCAGTACTTC	CASSPQAGEQYF
NA	TRBV4-3	NA	TRBJ2-7	TGCGCCAGCAGCCATGACACCTCACGCGGGGAGCAGTACTTC	CASSHDTSRGEQYF
few	TRBV6-5	TRBD1	TRBJ2-7	TGTGCCAGCAGGCCTCCGACAGGGGGCGCCTCCGAGCAGTACTTC	CASRPPTGGASEQYF
NA	TRBV28	TRBD1	TRBJ1-2	TGTGCCAGCAGTTCGGGACAGCCTTGGGGAGGCTACACCTTC	CASSSGQPWGGYTF
NA	TRBV28	TRBD1	TRBJ2-1	TGTGCCAGCAGTTTAATGGCAGGGGGCAGGGGCCTTCGGCTCAATGAGCAGTTCTTC	CASSLMAGGRGLRLNEQFF
NA	TRBV10-2	TRBD2	TRBJ2-2	TGCGCCAGCAGTGAGAGGCGGGGGGCCTTCACCGGGGAGCTGTTTTTT	CASSERRGAFTGELFF
NA	TRBV9	NA	TRBJ2-7	TGTGCCAGCAGCCTCCAGGGGGGCGAGCAGTACTTC	CASSLQGGEQYF
NA	TRBV19	NA	TRBJ1-4	TGTGCCAGTAGTCCTCAAAGGGGAGAAAAACTGTTTTTT	CASSPQRGEKLFF
NA	TRBV6-4	NA	TRBJ2-2	TGTGCCAGCAGCTCCGAATACCGAGCGGCCGGGGAGCTGTTTTTT	CASSSEYRAAGELFF
NA	TRBV28	NA	TRBJ2-7	TGTGCCAGCACCTTAGGGCCAGGGACCTTCTACGAGCAGTACTTC	CASTLGPGTFYEQYF
NA	TRBV11-2	NA	TRBJ1-2	TGTGCCAGCAGCTCCCTTAGGAAGGGGGCTAACTATGGCTACACCTTC	CASSSLRKGANYGYTF
NA	TRBV7-9	NA	TRBJ2-1	TGTGCCAGCAGCTTACAGACGGAATACAATGAGCAGTTCTTC	CASSLQTEYNEQFF
once	TRBV4-2	NA	TRBJ2-2	TGTGCCAGCAGCGAAACCGGGACTCCTAACACCGGGGAGCTGTTTTTT	CASSETGTPNTGELFF
NA	TRBV30	TRBD1	TRBJ1-6	TGTGCCTGGGAGGGACAGACCAATTCACCCCTCCACTTT	CAWEGQTNSPLHF
few	TRBV25-1	NA	TRBJ1-2	TGTGCCAGCAGTGAGGTTCAGGTCCGCGACGGCTACACCTTC	CASSEVQVRDGYTF
few	TRBV2	NA	TRBJ1-5	TGTGCCAGCAGCCCGTACAGGTTGACCCAGCATTTT	CASSPYRLTQHF
NA	TRBV7-3	NA	TRBJ2-1	TGTGCCAGCAGCGACATTTCCACCTACAATGAGCAGTTCTTC	CASSDISTYNEQFF
NA	TRBV28	NA	TRBJ1-2	TGTGCCAGCAGTTTAATCCCCGCGCAGGAGGACTATGGCTACACCTTC	CASSLIPAQEDYGYTF
NA	TRBV4-1	TRBD2	TRBJ2-7	TGCGCCAGCAGCCAAGTACTAGCGGATACCTACGAGCAGTACTTC	CASSQVLADTYEQYF
NA	TRBV7-9	NA	TRBJ2-3	TGTGCCAGCAGTCGTGACCATTCCACAGATACGCAGTATTTT	CASSRDHSTDTQYF
NA	TRBV19	TRBD1	TRBJ2-7	TGTGCCAGTAGTACCGGGACAGGGGGTCTCTACGAGCAGTACTTC	CASSTGTGGLYEQYF
NA	TRBV7-9	TRBD2	TRBJ2-1	TGTGCCAGCAGCCTCAACAGGGCGGGAGGGAATGAGCAGTTCTTC	CASSLNRAGGNEQFF
NA	TRBV7-2	TRBD1	TRBJ2-7	TGTGCCAGCAGCTCGACAGGGTTGGGGTCCTACGAGCAGTACTTC	CASSSTGLGSYEQYF
NA	TRBV10-1	NA	TRBJ1-5	TGCGCCAGCAGTGAAGACAGGTATCAGCCCCAGCATTTT	CASSEDRYQPQHF
NA	TRBV7-3	NA	TRBJ2-5	TGTGCCAGCAGCTTAAACAGGGTGGAGACCCAGTACTTC	CASSLNRVETQYF
NA	TRBV28	NA	TRBJ2-4	TGTGCCAGCCCTACCTCACAAGGCCAAGAGGAAAACATTCAGTACTTC	CASPTSQGQEENIQYF
few	TRBV6-4	NA	TRBJ1-2	TGTGCCAGCATCAACTATGGCTACACCTTC	CASINYGYTF
NA	TRBV4-1	NA	TRBJ2-7	TGCGCCAGCAGCCAAGCCCCCGGGACAAGTTCGTTGTACGAGCAGTACTTC	CASSQAPGTSSLYEQYF
NA	TRBV2	NA	TRBJ2-7	TGTGCCAGCAGAACCATTGACAGGATGAGCTGGTACGAGCAGTACTTC	CASRTIDRMSWYEQYF
NA	TRBV28	NA	TRBJ1-4	TGTGCCAGCACGGCCTGGGTGATTGAAAAACTGTTTTTT	CASTAWVIEKLFF
NA	TRBV28	NA	TRBJ2-7	TGTGCCAGCAGTGCGGGGACGCCTATTAATCCCTACGAGCAGTACTTC	CASSAGTPINPYEQYF
NA	TRBV13	NA	TRBJ1-3	TGTGCCAGCAGCATCAGGGGAAACACCATATATTTT	CASSIRGNTIYF
NA	TRBV4-1	NA	TRBJ2-6	TGCGCCAGCAGCCTGACTAGCTCTGGGGCCAACGTCCTGACTTTC	CASSLTSSGANVLTF
NA	TRBV6-1	TRBD1	TRBJ1-2	TGTGCCAGCAGTGTCGACAGGGAGGACTATGGCTACACCTTC	CASSVDREDYGYTF
NA	TRBV18	TRBD2	TRBJ2-7	TGTGCCAGCTCACCACTTGGACTAGCGGAGCACGCCCGGTACGAGCAGTACTTC	CASSPLGLAEHARYEQYF
NA	TRBV25-1	NA	TRBJ1-4	TGTGCCAGCAGTAAAAAAGACGGTGAAAAACTGTTTTTT	CASSKKDGEKLFF
NA	TRBV5-6	NA	TRBJ2-5	TGTGCCAGCAGCTTGCAGGGGAAAGAGACCCAGTACTTC	CASSLQGKETQYF
NA	TRBV6-5	NA	TRBJ1-4	TGTGCCAGCAGGGCCCGGGAGGCACAAAAACTGTTTTTT	CASRAREAQKLFF
NA	TRBV25-1	NA	TRBJ2-5	TGTGCCAGCAGTGAATATAGGGAGACCCAGTACTTC	CASSEYRETQYF
NA	TRBV4-1	NA	TRBJ1-3	TGCGCCAGCAGCCAAGGGGCTGGAAACACCATATATTTT	CASSQGAGNTIYF
NA	TRBV6-1	TRBD2	TRBJ2-5	TGTGCCAGCAGTGAAGACACTAGCGGGACCCAGTACTTC	CASSEDTSGTQYF
NA	TRBV10-3	NA	TRBJ1-1	TGTGCCATCAGTGAGCAGCGAATGAACACTGAAGCTTTCTTT	CAISEQRMNTEAFF
NA	TRBV6-5	TRBD2	TRBJ2-7	TGTGCCAGCAGCCGTAGCGGGAGGTTTGAAGAGCAGTACTTC	CASSRSGRFEEQYF
NA	TRBV30	NA	TRBJ1-5	TGTGCCTGGAGCGACCGTTGGGGGAGGGTAAACCAGCCCCAGCATTTT	CAWSDRWGRVNQPQHF